The entry below describes one TCR beta chain. This sample stems from a study of blood T cell repertoires in COVID-19. Overall study: COVID-19 samples from acute and convalescent phases originated in the United States, Italy and Spain. PBMCs, B-cell-depleted T cells, or T cells were the source of the cDNA or gDNA that made up the material.

Clones were read by immunoSEQ multiplex PCR, and TCRdb kept only the in-frame ones, dropping some. Of tens of thousands of clones detected, under 85% appear once; the ten largest clones hold 28%. The germline CDR1 and CDR2 sequences are KGHSH and LQKENI. The CDR3 contains 13 residues. Trimming removed 5 bases from V and 5 bases from J; junction bases left unmatched: 3. The rearrangement joins TRBV18 to TRBJ2-7; 10 bases fit TRBD1. The sequenced material came from peripheral blood. This clonotype was obtained from a woman older than 75 with acute or convalescent COVID-19. The CDR3 sequence: CASSSGTGDEQYF. CDR3 coding DNA: TGTGCCAGCTCATCCGGGACAGGGGACGAGCAGTACTTC.